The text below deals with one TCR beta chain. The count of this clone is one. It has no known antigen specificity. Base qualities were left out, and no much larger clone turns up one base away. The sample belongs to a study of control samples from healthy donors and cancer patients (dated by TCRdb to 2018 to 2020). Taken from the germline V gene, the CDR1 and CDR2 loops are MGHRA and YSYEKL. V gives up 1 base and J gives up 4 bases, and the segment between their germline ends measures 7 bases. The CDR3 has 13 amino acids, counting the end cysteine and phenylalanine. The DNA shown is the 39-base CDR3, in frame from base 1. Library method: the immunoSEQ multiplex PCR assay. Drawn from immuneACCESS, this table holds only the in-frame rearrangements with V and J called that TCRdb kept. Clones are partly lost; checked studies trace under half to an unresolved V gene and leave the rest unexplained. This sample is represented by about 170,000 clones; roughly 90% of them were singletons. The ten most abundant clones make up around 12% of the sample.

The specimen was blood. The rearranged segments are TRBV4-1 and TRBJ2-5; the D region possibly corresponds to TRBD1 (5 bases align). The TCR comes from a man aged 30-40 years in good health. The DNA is TGCGCCAGCAGCCAAGTGGGGCTAGAGACCCAGTACTTC. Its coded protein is CASSQVGLETQYF.